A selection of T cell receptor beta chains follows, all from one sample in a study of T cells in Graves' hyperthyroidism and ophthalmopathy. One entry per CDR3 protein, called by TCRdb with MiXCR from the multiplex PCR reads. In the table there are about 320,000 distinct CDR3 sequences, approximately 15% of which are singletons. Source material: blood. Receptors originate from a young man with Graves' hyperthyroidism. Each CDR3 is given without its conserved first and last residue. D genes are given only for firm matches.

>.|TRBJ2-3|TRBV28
ASSPGTVSTDTQY
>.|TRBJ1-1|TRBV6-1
ASSAPGSRNTEAF
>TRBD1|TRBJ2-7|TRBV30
AWSAKGQSQWGYEQY
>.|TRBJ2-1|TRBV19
ASSIRGELPLLSYHNEQF
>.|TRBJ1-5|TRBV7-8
ASSLEGMALNQPQH
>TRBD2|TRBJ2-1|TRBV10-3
AISVWREGSYNEQF
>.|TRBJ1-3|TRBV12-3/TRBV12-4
ASSLAGSSGNTIY
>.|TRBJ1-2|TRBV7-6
ASSPSTDSAYGYT
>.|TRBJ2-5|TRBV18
ASSLNLQGAGETQY
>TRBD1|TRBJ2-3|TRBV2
ASNRGQGGTDTQY
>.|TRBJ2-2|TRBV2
ASSHPALPTLTGELF
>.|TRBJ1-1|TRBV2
ASSVDMNTEAF
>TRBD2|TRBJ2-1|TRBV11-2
ASSSGLAGGRRYNEQF